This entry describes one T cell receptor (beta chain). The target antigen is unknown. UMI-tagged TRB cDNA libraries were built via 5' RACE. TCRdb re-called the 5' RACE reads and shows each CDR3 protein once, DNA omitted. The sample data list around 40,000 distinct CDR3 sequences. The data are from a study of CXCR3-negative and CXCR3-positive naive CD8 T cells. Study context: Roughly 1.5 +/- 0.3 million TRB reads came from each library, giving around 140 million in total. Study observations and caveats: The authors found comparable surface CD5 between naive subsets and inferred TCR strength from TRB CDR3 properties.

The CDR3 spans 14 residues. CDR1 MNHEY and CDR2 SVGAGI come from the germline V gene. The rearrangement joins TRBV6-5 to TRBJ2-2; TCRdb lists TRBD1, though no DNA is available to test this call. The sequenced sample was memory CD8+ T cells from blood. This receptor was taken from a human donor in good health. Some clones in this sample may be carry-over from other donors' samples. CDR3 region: CASSYSGGTGELFF.